This T cell receptor (beta chain) was recorded in a study of shared clonotypes between healthy human individuals. Authors' data handling: Filtering differed, since immunoSEQ gave only junction sequences and no quality scores. Produced via immunoSEQ multiplex PCR; TCRdb's table is partial and in-frame only. That table gives V, J and clone size, and the DNA gave D and trimming. Of over 1.5 million clones in the sample, nearly 99% were seen once. Trimming pared 5 bases from V and 8 bases from J, leaving 10 bases between. The germline V gene has CDR1 MDHEN and CDR2 SYDVKM. The CDR3 has 12 amino acids. The authors divided CD4+ cells into CD45RA+ naive and CD45RA-negative memory subsets. This clone has only one observation.

Sequencing used naive CD4+ T cells sorted from blood. Indicated subset: CD45RA+ positively selected. V gene TRBV28 combines with J gene TRBJ2-1; D perhaps matches TRBD2 (5 bases). The source is a man in his thirties or forties in good health. DNA of the CDR3: TGTGCCAGCAGTGGAGAGGGCGATGAGCAGTTCTTC. This codes for CASSGEGDEQFF. Variable domain in full (rest from reference TRBV28 and TRBJ2-1): DVKVTQSSRYLVKRTGEKVFLECVQDMDHENMFWYRQDPGLGLRLIYFSYDVKMKEKGDIPEGYSVSREKKERFSLILESASTNQTSMYLCASSGEGDEQFFGPGTRLTVL.